The clone carrying this T cell receptor beta chain was observed a few times. Its antigen is not known. The study ran its PCR with 60 Vbeta and 13 Jbeta primers. Some clones are missing from TCRdb's copy, which holds only in-frame ones; the method was immunoSEQ multiplex PCR. The repertoire includes about 110,000 clones, over 70% of them detected once, and roughly 3% sits in the top ten. This specimen comes from a study of cytomegalovirus exposure and HLA in healthy donors. Study-level results: Analyses of presence and absence presupposed an approximately uniform sequencing depth across donors.

Germline CDR1 reads GTSNPN; CDR2 reads SVGIG (reference sequence). The ends lost 7 bases at V and 1 base at J; junction bases unmatched: 7. This CDR3 spans 14 amino acids. The TCR originated in a female donor in good health and CMV-seronegative. V is TRBV30 and J is TRBJ2-3, with TRBD2 matching 8 bases. Sequenced material: PBMCs. Here the CDR3 DNA reads TGTGCCTCTTTAGCGGGATTGGGCACAGATACGCAGTATTTT. This codes for CASLAGLGTDTQYF.